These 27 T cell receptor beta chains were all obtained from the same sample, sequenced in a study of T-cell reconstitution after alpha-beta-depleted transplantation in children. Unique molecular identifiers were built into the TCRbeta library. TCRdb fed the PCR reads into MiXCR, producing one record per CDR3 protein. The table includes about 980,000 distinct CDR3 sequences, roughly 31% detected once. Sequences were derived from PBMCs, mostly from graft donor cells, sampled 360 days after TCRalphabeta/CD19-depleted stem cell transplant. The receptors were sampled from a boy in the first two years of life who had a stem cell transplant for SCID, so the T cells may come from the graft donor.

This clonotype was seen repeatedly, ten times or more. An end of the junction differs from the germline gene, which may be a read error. In DNA form, the CDR3 reads TGTGCCAGCAGCTTAGTCGGGGCTGGGGAGCTGTTTTTT. Encoded protein: CASSLVGAGELFF. This rearrangement joins TRBV12-3 or TRBV12-4 to TRBJ2-2; D assignment may be TRBD1 or TRBD2 (5 bases each). This CDR3 has 13 amino acids.

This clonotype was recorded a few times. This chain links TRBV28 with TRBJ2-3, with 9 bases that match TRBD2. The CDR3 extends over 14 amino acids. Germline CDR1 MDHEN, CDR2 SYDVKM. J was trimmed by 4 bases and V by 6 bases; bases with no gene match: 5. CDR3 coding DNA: TGTGCCAGCAGGAGAGCGGGGGGTCCAGATACGCAGTATTTT. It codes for CASRRAGGPDTQYF.

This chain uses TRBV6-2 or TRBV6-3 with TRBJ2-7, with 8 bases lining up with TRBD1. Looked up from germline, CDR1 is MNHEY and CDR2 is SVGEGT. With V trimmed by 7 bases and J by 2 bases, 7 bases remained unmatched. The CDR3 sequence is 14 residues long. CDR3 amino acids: CASMADRGTYEQYF. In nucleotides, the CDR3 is TGTGCCAGCATGGCCGACAGGGGTACCTACGAGCAGTACTTC.

The CDR3 bases are TGTGCCAGCAGTTTAGCGGGGGGGCGACGGGGCCCCCTCCACTTT. Translating gives CASSLAGGRRGPLHF. The chain joins TRBV12-3 or TRBV12-4 to TRBJ1-6; D possibly corresponds to TRBD1 (6 bases). CDR3 length equals 15 residues. V lost 0 bases to trimming and J lost 13 bases, with 16 bases between them.

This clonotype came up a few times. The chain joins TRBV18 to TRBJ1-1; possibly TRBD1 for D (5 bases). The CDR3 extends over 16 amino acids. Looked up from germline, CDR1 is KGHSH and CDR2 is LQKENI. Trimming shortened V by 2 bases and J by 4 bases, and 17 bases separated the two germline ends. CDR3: CASSPAIRGEGTEAFF. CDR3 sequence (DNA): TGTGCCAGCTCACCAGCGATCCGGGGGGAGGGCACTGAAGCTTTCTTT. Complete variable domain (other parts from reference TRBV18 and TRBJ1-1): NAGVMQNPRHLVRRRGQEARLRCSPMKGHSHVYWYRQLPEEGLKFMVYLQKENIIDESGMPKERFSAEFPKEGPSILRIQQVVRGDSAAYFCASSPAIRGEGTEAFFGQGTRLTVV.

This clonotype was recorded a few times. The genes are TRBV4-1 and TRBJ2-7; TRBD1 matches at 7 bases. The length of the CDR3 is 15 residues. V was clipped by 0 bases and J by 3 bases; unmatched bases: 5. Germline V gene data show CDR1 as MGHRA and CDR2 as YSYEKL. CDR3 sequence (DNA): TGCGCCAGCAGCCAAGACGGGACAGTCTACTACGAGCAGTACTTC. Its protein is CASSQDGTVYYEQYF.

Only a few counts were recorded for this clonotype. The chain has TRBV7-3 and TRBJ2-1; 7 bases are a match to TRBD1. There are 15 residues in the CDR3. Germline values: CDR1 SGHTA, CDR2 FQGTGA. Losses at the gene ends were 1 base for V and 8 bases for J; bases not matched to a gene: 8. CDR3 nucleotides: TGTGCCAGCAGCTTAAGACCAGACAGGGACCATGAGCAGTTCTTC. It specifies CASSLRPDRDHEQFF. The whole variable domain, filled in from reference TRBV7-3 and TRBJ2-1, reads GAGVSQTPSNKVTEKGKYVELRCDPISGHTALYWYRQSLGQGPEFLIYFQGTGAADDSGLPNDRFFAVRPEGSVSTLKIQRTERGDSAVYLCASSLRPDRDHEQFFGPGTRLTVL.

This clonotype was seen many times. The CDR3 is CASSWTRTHSPLHF. The CDR3 DNA sequence: TGCGCCAGCAGTTGGACCAGGACCCATTCACCCCTCCACTTT. The chain joins TRBV5-1 to TRBJ1-6, with D uncertain. This CDR3 region has 14 residues. V was shortened by 5 bases and J by 8 bases, with 14 bases between the two germline ends. Germline values: CDR1 SGHRS, CDR2 YFSETQ.

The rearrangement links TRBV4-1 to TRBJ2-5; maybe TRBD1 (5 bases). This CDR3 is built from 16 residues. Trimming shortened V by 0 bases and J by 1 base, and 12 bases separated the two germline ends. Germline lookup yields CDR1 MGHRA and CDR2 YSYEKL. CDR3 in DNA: TGCGCCAGCAGCCAAGAAGGGATGGGGCCCCAAGAGACCCAGTACTTC. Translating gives CASSQEGMGPQETQYF.

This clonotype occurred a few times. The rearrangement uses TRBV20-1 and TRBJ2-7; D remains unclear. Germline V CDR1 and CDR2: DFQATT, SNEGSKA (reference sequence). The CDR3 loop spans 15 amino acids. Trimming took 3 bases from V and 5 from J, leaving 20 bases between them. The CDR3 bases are TGCAGTGCTAGCCCCCCCTTAAGGGCAGGCGACGAGCAGTACTTC. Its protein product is CSASPPLRAGDEQYF.

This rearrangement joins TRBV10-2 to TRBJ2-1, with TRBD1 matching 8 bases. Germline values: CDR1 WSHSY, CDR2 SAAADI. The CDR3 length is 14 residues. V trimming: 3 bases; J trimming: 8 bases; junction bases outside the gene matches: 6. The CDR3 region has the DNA TGCGCCAGCAGTGATTGGACAGGGTTTTATGAGCAGTTCTTC. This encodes CASSDWTGFYEQFF.

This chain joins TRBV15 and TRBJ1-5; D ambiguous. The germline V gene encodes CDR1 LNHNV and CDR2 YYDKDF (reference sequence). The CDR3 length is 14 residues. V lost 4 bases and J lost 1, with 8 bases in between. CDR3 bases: TGTGCCACCAGCACAAGGCTGAGCAATCAGCCCCAGCATTTT. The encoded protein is CATSTRLSNQPQHF.

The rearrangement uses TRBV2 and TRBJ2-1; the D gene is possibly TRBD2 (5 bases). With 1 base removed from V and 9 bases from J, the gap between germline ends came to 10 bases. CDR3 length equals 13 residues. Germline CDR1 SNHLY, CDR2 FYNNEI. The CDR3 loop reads CASSEGVAREQFF. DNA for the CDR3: TGTGCCAGCAGTGAAGGGGTAGCGCGTGAGCAGTTCTTC.

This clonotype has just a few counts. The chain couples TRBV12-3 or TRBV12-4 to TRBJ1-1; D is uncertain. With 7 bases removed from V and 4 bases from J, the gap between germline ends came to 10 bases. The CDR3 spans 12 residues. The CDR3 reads CASNHVGTEAFF. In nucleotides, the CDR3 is TGTGCCAGCAATCATGTGGGCACTGAAGCTTTCTTT.

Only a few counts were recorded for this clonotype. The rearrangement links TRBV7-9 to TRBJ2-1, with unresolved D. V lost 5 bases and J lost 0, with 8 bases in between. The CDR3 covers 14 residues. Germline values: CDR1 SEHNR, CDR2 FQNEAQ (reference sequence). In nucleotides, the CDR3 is TGTGCCAGCAGCGATGGTAGCTCCTACAATGAGCAGTTCTTC. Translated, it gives CASSDGSSYNEQFF.

The CDR3 sequence: CASSPEGLGGYTF. The CDR3 DNA follows: TGTGCCAGCAGTCCTGAGGGGTTGGGGGGCTACACCTTC. This rearrangement joins TRBV5-5 to TRBJ1-2, with D perhaps matching TRBD1 (5 bases). Germline values: CDR1 SGHKS, CDR2 YYEKEE (reference sequence). The CDR3 extends over 13 amino acids. The germline V and J ends were trimmed by 5 bases and 8 bases, with 16 bases remaining between them.

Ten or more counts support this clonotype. CDR3 DNA: TGTGCCAGCAGCTCCCTTCCTAACTATGGCTACACCTTC. Amino acid sequence: CASSSLPNYGYTF. This sequence joins TRBV7-2 and TRBJ1-2; unclear D gene. Between the trimmed V and J ends, which lost 4 bases and 0 bases, there was a span of 6 bases. Germline CDR1 SGHTA, CDR2 FQGNSA. The CDR3 runs to 13 residues.

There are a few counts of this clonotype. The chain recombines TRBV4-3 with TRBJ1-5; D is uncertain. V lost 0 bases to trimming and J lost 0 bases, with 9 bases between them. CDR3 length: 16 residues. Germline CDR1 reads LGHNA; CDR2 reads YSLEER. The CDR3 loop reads CASSQDYSGSNQPQHF. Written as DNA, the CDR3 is TGCGCCAGCAGCCAAGATTATAGCGGTAGCAATCAGCCCCAGCATTTT.

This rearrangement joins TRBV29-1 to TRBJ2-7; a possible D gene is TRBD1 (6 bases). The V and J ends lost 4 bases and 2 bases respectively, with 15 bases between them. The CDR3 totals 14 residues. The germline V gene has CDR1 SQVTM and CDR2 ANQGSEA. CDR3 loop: CSVGGQYGTYEQYF. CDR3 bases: TGCAGCGTTGGAGGACAGTACGGGACCTACGAGCAGTACTTC.

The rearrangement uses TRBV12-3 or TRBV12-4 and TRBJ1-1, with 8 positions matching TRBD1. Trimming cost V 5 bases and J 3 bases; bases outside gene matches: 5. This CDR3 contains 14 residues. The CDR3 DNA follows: TGTGCCAGCAGTCTGGACAGGGCGGACACTGAAGCTTTCTTT. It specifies CASSLDRADTEAFF.

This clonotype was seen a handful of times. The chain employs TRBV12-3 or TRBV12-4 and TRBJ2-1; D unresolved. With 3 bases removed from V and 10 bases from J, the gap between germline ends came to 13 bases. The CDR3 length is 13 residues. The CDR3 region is CASSLGQLREQFF. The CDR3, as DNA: TGTGCCAGCAGTTTGGGCCAGCTAAGGGAGCAGTTCTTC.

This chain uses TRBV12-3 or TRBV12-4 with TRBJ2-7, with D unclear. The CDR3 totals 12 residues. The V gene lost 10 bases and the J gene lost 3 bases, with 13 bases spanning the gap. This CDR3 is CATTSASYEQYF. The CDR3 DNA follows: TGTGCCACCACAAGCGCAAGCTACGAGCAGTACTTC.

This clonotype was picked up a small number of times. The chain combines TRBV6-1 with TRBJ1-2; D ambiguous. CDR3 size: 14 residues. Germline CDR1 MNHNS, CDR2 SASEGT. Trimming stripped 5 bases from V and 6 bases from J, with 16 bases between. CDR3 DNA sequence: TGTGCCAGCAGTCGGGCCTTCATGGCTAATGGCTACACCTTC. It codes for CASSRAFMANGYTF.

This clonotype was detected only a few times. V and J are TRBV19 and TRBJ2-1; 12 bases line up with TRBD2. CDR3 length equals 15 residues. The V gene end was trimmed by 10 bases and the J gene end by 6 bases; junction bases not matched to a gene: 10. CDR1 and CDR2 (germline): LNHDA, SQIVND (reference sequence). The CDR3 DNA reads TGTGCCACCTTACGGACTAGCGGGGATACCAATGAGCAGTTCTTC. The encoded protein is CATLRTSGDTNEQFF.

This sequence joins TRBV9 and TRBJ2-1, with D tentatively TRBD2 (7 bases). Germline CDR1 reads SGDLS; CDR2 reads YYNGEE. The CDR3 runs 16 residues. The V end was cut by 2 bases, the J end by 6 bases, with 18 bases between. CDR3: CASSVGGGGLGNEQFF. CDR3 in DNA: TGTGCCAGCAGCGTCGGAGGGGGGGGCCTCGGCAATGAGCAGTTCTTC.

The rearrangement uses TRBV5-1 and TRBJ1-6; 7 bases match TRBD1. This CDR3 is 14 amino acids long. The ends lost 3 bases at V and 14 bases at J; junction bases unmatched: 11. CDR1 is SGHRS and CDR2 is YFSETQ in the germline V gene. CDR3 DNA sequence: TGCGCCAGCAGCTGGTCAGCCGGGACAGACACCCTCCACTTT. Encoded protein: CASSWSAGTDTLHF.

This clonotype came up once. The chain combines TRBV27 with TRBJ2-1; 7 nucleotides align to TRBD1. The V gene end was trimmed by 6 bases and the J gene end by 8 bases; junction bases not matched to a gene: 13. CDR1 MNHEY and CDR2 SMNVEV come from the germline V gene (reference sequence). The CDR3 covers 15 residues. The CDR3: CASSQDRAVWDEQFF. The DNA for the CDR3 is TGTGCCAGCAGCCAAGACAGGGCCGTCTGGGATGAGCAGTTCTTC.